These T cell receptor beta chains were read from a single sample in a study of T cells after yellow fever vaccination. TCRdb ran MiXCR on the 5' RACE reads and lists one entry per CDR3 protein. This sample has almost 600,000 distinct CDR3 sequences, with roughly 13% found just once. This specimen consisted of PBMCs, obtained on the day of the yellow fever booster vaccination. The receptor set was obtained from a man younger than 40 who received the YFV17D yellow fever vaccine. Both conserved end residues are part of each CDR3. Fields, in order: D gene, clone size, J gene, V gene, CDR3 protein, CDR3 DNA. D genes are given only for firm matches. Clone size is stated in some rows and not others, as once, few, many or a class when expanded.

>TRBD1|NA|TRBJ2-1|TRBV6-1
CASSIRQGINNEQFF
TGTGCCAGCAGTATCCGACAGGGGATTAACAATGAGCAGTTCTTC
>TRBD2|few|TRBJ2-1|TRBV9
CASSVVGGGLAGGGSYNEQFF
TGTGCCAGCAGCGTAGTAGGGGGGGGACTAGCGGGAGGAGGTTCCTACAATGAGCAGTTCTTC
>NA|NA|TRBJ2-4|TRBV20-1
CSAIVDRQWNIQYF
TGCAGTGCTATCGTCGATCGGCAGTGGAACATTCAGTACTTC
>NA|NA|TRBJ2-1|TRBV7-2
CASSAYPGTRRTNEQFF
TGTGCCAGCAGCGCGTACCCGGGGACAAGACGCACAAATGAGCAGTTCTTC
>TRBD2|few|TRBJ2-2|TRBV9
CASSVGGRVTGELFF
TGTGCCAGCAGCGTAGGCGGGAGGGTAACCGGGGAGCTGTTTTTT
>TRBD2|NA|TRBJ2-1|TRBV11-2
CASSRRSRGTSGRNNEQFF
TGTGCCAGCAGCCGGCGTAGTAGGGGGACTAGCGGGAGGAACAATGAGCAGTTCTTC
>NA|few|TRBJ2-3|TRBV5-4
CASSPGEGGTDTQYF
TGTGCCAGCAGCCCCGGGGAAGGGGGCACAGATACGCAGTATTTT
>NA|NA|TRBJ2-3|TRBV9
CASSASGTPSTDTQYF
TGTGCCAGCAGCGCAAGCGGGACACCAAGCACAGATACGCAGTATTTT
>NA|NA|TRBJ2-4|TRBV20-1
CSAYREVAKNIQYF
TGCAGTGCTTACAGGGAGGTTGCCAAAAACATTCAGTACTTC
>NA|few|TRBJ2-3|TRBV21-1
CASHCSFWREPHTDTQYF
TGTGCCAGCCACTGCTCCTTCTGGCGGGAGCCCCACACAGATACGCAGTATTTT
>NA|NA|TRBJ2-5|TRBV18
CASSPRVTEETQYF
TGTGCCAGCTCACCCAGAGTCACGGAAGAGACCCAGTACTTC
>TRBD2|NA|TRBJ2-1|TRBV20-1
CSAKAGPTNEQFF
TGCAGTGCTAAAGCGGGACCAACGAATGAGCAGTTCTTC
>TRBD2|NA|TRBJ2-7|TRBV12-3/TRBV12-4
CASSRTSGRYEQYF
TGTGCCAGCAGTCGGACTAGCGGGAGGTACGAGCAGTACTTC
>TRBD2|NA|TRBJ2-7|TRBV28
CASSLGKTGTTYEQYF
TGTGCCAGCAGTTTGGGGAAAACCGGGACTACCTACGAGCAGTACTTC
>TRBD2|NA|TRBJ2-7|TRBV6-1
CASRSLAGFAYEQYF
TGTGCCAGCAGGTCACTAGCGGGATTTGCCTACGAGCAGTACTTC
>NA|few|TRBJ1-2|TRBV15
CATSRGGHVGYGYTF
TGTGCCACCAGCAGAGGGGGACATGTGGGGTATGGCTACACCTTC
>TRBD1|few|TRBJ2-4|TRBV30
CAWSGQGYLDQYF
TGTGCCTGGAGTGGACAGGGATACCTCGATCAGTACTTC
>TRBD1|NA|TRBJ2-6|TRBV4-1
CASSQDNRGISGANVLTF
TGCGCCAGCAGCCAAGACAACAGGGGAATTTCTGGGGCCAACGTCCTGACTTTC
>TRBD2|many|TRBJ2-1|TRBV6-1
CASRRTSGRAKFF
TGTGCCAGCAGACGGACTAGCGGGAGGGCCAAGTTCTTC
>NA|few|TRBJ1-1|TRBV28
CASTTLATEAFF
TGTGCCAGCACAACTCTTGCCACTGAAGCTTTCTTT
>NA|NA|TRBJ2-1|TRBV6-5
CASSPRDYNEQFF
TGTGCCAGCAGCCCTAGGGATTACAATGAGCAGTTCTTC
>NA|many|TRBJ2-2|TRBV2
CASSVTLTNTGELFF
TGTGCCAGCAGTGTGACCCTAACGAACACCGGGGAGCTGTTTTTT
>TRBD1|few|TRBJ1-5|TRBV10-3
CAISEAGQGVQPQHF
TGTGCCATCAGTGAGGCTGGACAGGGCGTGCAGCCCCAGCATTTT
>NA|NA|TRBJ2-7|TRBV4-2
CASSQDVGTGRYF
TGTGCCAGCAGCCAAGACGTCGGGACTGGGCGGTACTTC
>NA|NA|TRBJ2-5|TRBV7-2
CASSPTRHGETQYF
TGTGCCAGCAGCCCGACCCGTCACGGGGAGACCCAGTACTTC
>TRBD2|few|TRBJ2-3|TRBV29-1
CSVAREGTDTQYF
TGCAGCGTTGCACGGGAGGGCACAGATACGCAGTATTTT
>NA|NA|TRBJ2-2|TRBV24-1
CATSDVGRLNTGELFF
TGTGCCACCAGTGATGTAGGACGGCTAAACACCGGGGAGCTGTTTTTT
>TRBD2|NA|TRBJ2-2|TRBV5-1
CASSLDPTSGRTGELFF
TGCGCCAGCAGCTTGGACCCGACTAGCGGGAGGACCGGGGAGCTGTTTTTT
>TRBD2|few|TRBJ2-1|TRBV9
CASSLSIGLAGNSYNEQFF
TGTGCCAGCAGCCTCTCGATAGGACTAGCGGGAAACTCCTACAATGAGCAGTTCTTC
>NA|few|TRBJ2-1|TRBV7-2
CASSPRGRYNEQFF
TGTGCCAGCAGCCCTAGAGGGCGGTACAATGAGCAGTTCTTC
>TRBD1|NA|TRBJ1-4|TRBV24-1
CATSDPPDRGLDEKLFF
TGTGCCACCAGTGATCCCCCTGACAGGGGACTTGATGAAAAACTGTTTTTT
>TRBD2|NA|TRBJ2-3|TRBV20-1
CSARPFRGGSPDTQYF
TGCAGTGCTAGGCCCTTTCGTGGCGGGAGCCCAGATACGCAGTATTTT
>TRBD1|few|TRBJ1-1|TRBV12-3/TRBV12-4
CASSFQLLQGARNTEAFF
TGTGCCAGCAGTTTTCAGTTACTACAGGGGGCGAGGAACACTGAAGCTTTCTTT
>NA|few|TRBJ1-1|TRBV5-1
CASSPGGGLTEAFF
TGCGCCAGCAGCCCCGGTGGGGGGCTCACTGAAGCTTTCTTT
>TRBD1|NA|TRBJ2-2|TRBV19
CASTLAGGVTGEMFF
TGTGCCAGTACCCTTGCAGGGGGTGTCACCGGGGAGATGTTTTTT
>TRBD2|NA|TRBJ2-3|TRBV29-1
CSVVPRAGGLDTQYF
TGCAGCGTGGTACCTCGGGCGGGAGGGTTGGATACGCAGTATTTT
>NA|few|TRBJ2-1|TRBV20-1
CSARKGGGDYNEQFF
TGCAGTGCTAGAAAAGGGGGAGGTGACTACAATGAGCAGTTCTTC
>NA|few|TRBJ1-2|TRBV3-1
CASNRGSGSAYTF
TGTGCCAGCAACCGGGGATCGGGGTCGGCCTACACCTTC
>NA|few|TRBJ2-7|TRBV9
CASSVEDQGFYEQYF
TGTGCCAGCAGCGTAGAAGATCAGGGGTTCTACGAGCAGTACTTC
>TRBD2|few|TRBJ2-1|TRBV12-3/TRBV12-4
CASSLRDLLAGDYNEQFF
TGTGCCAGCAGTTTACGGGACTTACTAGCGGGAGACTACAATGAGCAGTTCTTC
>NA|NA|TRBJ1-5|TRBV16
CASTPLSRTGISSNQPQHF
TGTGCCAGCACCCCCTTAAGTAGAACAGGGATAAGCAGCAATCAGCCCCAGCATTTT
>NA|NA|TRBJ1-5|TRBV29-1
CSVGTLGEPQHF
TGCAGCGTTGGCACCCTAGGGGAGCCCCAGCATTTT
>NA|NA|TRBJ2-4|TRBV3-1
CVSSPRAVLAKNIQYF
TGTGTCAGCAGCCCCCGGGCTGTCCTAGCCAAAAACATTCAGTACTTC
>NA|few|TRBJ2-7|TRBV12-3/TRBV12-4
CASSFPGFYEQYF
TGTGCCAGCAGTTTTCCAGGATTCTACGAGCAGTACTTC
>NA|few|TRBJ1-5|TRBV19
CASRTQAYSNQPQHF
TGTGCCAGTAGAACCCAGGCTTATAGCAATCAGCCCCAGCATTTT
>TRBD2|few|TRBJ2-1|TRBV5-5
CASSPKLAGGYNEQFF
TGTGCCAGCAGCCCAAAACTAGCGGGAGGCTACAATGAGCAGTTCTTC
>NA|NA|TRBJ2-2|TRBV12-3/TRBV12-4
CASSPQGFHTGELFF
TGTGCCAGCAGTCCTCAGGGGTTTCATACCGGGGAGCTGTTTTTT
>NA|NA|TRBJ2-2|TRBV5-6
CASERNTGELFF
TGTGCCAGCGAGAGGAACACCGGGGAGCTGTTTTTT
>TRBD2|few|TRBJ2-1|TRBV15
CATSRAGSASGLAGYNEQFF
TGTGCCACCAGCAGAGCTGGCTCCGCCTCTGGACTAGCGGGGTACAATGAGCAGTTCTTC
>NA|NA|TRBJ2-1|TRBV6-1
CASRKTRDSFYNEQFF
TGTGCCAGCAGAAAGACAAGGGATTCATTTTACAATGAGCAGTTCTTC
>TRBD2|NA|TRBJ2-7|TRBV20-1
CSASAAGPYEQYF
TGCAGTGCTAGTGCAGCGGGACCCTACGAGCAGTACTTC